This entry lists 25 T cell receptor beta chains sequenced from one sample in a study of T cells in localized non-small cell lung cancer (dated by TCRdb to the early 2020s). Libraries came from the immunoSEQ multiplex PCR assay. Imported from immuneACCESS, the table was reduced by TCRdb to in-frame sequences with V and J called. These copies leave out some clones; in studies compared against another copy, an unresolved V gene accounts for under half, and the cause of the remainder is not known. In this sample the table shows fewer than 30,000 clones, approximately 86% of which occur a single time. About 14% of the sample rests with the top ten. Material: peripheral blood, obtained before any cancer treatment. These receptors came from a female donor of 60 years or more with stage II squamous cell lung carcinoma.

The chain couples TRBV4-3 to TRBJ1-1; D call uncertain. Germline V gene sequence: CDR1 LGHNA, CDR2 YSLEER. V lost 1 base, J lost 5 bases, and 14 bases lay in between. There are 15 residues in the CDR3. The CDR3 region has the DNA TGCGCCAGCAGCCAAGCCCGGGCACGCGGGACTGAAGCTTTCTTT. Amino acids: CASSQARARGTEAFF.

For the CDR3, the DNA is TGTGCCAGCAGTTACTTCGACATCGATGGCTACACCTTC. This encodes CASSYFDIDGYTF. The chain links TRBV6-5 to TRBJ1-2; D gene unclear. CDR3 length: 13 amino acids. V shed 1 base and J shed 6 bases, with 9 bases lying between them. Germline CDR1 reads MNHEY; CDR2 reads SVGAGI.

On this clone: A junction end diverges from the germline sequence, so it may reflect a read error. This rearrangement joins TRBV28 to TRBJ2-7; no definite D call. CDR3 length equals 12 residues. CDR1 and CDR2 from the germline V gene are MDHEN and SYDVKM. CDR3: CATSRKAYEQYF. The CDR3 coding sequence is TGTGCCACCAGTCGAAAGGCCTACGAGCAGTACTTC.

The CDR3 reads CASKTGWGNQPQHF. CDR3 bases: TGTGCCAGTAAGACAGGTTGGGGCAATCAGCCCCAGCATTTT. The gene calls are TRBV19 and TRBJ1-5, with D possibly TRBD1 on 6 matching bases. With 7 bases removed from V and 2 bases from J, the gap between germline ends came to 12 bases. The CDR3 totals 14 residues. CDR1 and CDR2 (germline): LNHDA, SQIVND (reference sequence).

This chain joins TRBV5-1 and TRBJ1-4, with a tentative D call TRBD1 (6 bases). The CDR3 consists of 14 residues. Germline V gene sequence: CDR1 SGHRS, CDR2 YFSETQ. V was pared by 2 bases and J by 8 bases, with 13 bases between. CDR3 sequence: CASSFGQGREKLFF. The DNA for the CDR3 is TGCGCCAGCAGCTTTGGGCAGGGGAGAGAAAAACTGTTTTTT.

CDR3 residues: CASSLGQGWTNTEAFF. As DNA, the CDR3 is TGTGCCAGCAGCCTCGGACAGGGGTGGACGAACACTGAAGCTTTCTTT. The V and J genes are TRBV7-9 and TRBJ1-1; TRBD1 agrees at 9 bases. J gave up 1 base and V 5 bases, and 8 bases lay outside the gene matches. CDR1 SEHNR and CDR2 FQNEAQ come from the germline V gene (reference sequence). CDR3 length equals 16 residues.

The gene calls are TRBV18 and TRBJ2-2; the D gene is possibly TRBD1 (5 bases). The CDR3 is 14 amino acids. The V gene lost 3 bases and the J gene lost 4 bases, with 9 bases spanning the gap. The germline V gene encodes CDR1 KGHSH and CDR2 LQKENI. The CDR3 protein is CASSPDTSTGELFF. The CDR3, as DNA: TGTGCCAGCTCACCGGACACCTCCACCGGGGAGCTGTTTTTT.

This rearrangement joins TRBV15 to TRBJ2-2; 8 bases map to TRBD2. Trimming took 0 bases from V and 4 from J; bases not matched to a gene: 4. Per the germline V gene, CDR1 is LNHNV and CDR2 is YYDKDF (reference sequence). This CDR3 is 16 amino acids long. In DNA form, the CDR3 reads TGTGCCACCAGCAGAGAAGCGGGAGTTGGCACCGGGGAGCTGTTTTTT. Protein product: CATSREAGVGTGELFF. Full variable domain (outside the CDR3, taken from reference TRBV15 and TRBJ2-2): DAMVIQNPRYQVTQFGKPVTLSCSQTLNHNVMYWYQQKSSQAPKLLFHYYDKDFNNEADTPDNFQSRRPNTSFCFLDIRSPGLGDTAMYLCATSREAGVGTGELFFGEGSRLTVL.

The genes are TRBV7-9 and TRBJ2-7; a weak D match, TRBD1 (5 bases). The CDR3 spans 13 residues. V lost 3 bases, J lost 2 bases, and 8 bases lay in between. The V gene's germline CDR1 is SEHNR and CDR2 FQNEAQ (reference sequence). The CDR3 sequence: CASSLQGTYEQYF. The CDR3 bases are TGTGCCAGCAGCTTGCAGGGAACCTACGAGCAGTACTTC.

The J gene is TRBJ1-1, the V gene TRBV29-1, with a possible D match to TRBD1 (5 bases). The CDR3 is 12 residues long. Germline CDR1 and CDR2: SQVTM and ANQGSEA. The V gene lost 7 bases and the J gene lost 4 bases, with 13 bases spanning the gap. This CDR3 is CSAQKGSTEAFF. The CDR3 DNA reads TGCAGCGCCCAGAAGGGGAGCACTGAAGCTTTCTTT.

This clone was recorded once. The chain employs TRBV19 and TRBJ2-4; 9 positions agree with TRBD1. V dropped 3 bases and J dropped 2; count of bases not matched to a gene: 14. CDR1 and CDR2 (germline): LNHDA, SQIVND (reference sequence). The CDR3 covers 19 residues. CDR3 bases: TGTGCCAGTAGTATTAGACAGGGGGTGGGCCTTCTTCCCAAAAACATTCAGTACTTC. It yields the protein CASSIRQGVGLLPKNIQYF.

The rearrangement links TRBV21-1 to TRBJ1-2. TRBV21-1 is recorded as a pseudogene. CDR3 length equals 12 residues. For the CDR3, the DNA is TGTGACGTGGGGGGTCCCGGATGTGGCTACACCTTC. This codes for CDVGGPGCGYTF.

The gene calls are TRBV30 and TRBJ1-1; D may be TRBD1 (5 bases). The CDR3 is 14 residues long. Trimming removed 2 bases from V and 1 base from J, with 11 bases in between. Germline assignment: CDR1 GTSNPN and CDR2 SVGIG (reference sequence). CDR3 in amino acids: CAWSRGLGNTEAFF. The CDR3 DNA follows: TGTGCCTGGAGTAGGGGACTCGGGAACACTGAAGCTTTCTTT.

A few counts support this clone. The V call is TRBV28, the J call TRBJ2-6, with 7 bases that match TRBD1. Germline V gene data show CDR1 as MDHEN and CDR2 as SYDVKM. This CDR3 contains 15 residues. V trimming: 5 bases; J trimming: 6 bases; junction bases outside the gene matches: 7. Here the CDR3 DNA reads TGTGCCAGCAGTCCCCGTGACAGGGTGGCCAACGTCCTGACTTTC. It encodes CASSPRDRVANVLTF.

V is TRBV5-1 and J is TRBJ1-2; D gene unclear. The germline gives CDR1 SGHRS, CDR2 YFSETQ. The CDR3 is 13 amino acids. V lost 2 bases and J lost 4, with 9 bases in between. The CDR3 loop reads CASSFGRLYGYTF. The CDR3 DNA reads TGCGCCAGCAGCTTCGGGAGACTCTATGGCTACACCTTC.

The J gene is TRBJ2-2, the V gene TRBV7-2, with 8 bases lining up with TRBD2. The CDR3 runs to 13 residues. J lost 11 bases, V lost 4 bases, and 6 bases had no gene match. Germline assignment: CDR1 SGHTA and CDR2 FQGNSA. CDR3: CASSYERGRELFF. CDR3 DNA sequence: TGTGCCAGCAGCTACGAGCGGGGGAGAGAGCTGTTTTTT.

A few counts support this clone. V usage is TRBV27 and J usage is TRBJ2-1, with TRBD2 identical over 16 bases. Germline trimming cut 0 bases from V and 8 bases from J; bases unmatched to any gene: 16. The germline CDR1 and CDR2 sequences are MNHEY and SMNVEV (reference sequence). There are 21 residues in the CDR3. CDR3 sequence: CASSLSEGRGLAGGLVYEQFF. In DNA form, the CDR3 reads TGTGCCAGCAGTTTATCTGAGGGGAGGGGACTAGCGGGGGGGCTGGTCTATGAGCAGTTCTTC.

This clone is classed as medium-sized. This chain links TRBV9 with TRBJ2-3; D is tentatively TRBD1 or TRBD2 (5 bases each). V lost 3 bases and J 0 bases, leaving 17 bases between the germline ends. CDR3 length equals 17 residues. CDR1 is SGDLS and CDR2 is YYNGEE in the germline V gene. CDR3 amino acids: CASSANPGTASTDTQYF. CDR3 DNA sequence: TGTGCCAGCAGCGCCAACCCCGGGACGGCCAGCACAGATACGCAGTATTTT.

This sequence joins TRBV29-1 and TRBJ2-6; D is unclear. The germline V gene encodes CDR1 SQVTM and CDR2 ANQGSEA. The V gene lost 6 bases and the J gene lost 1 base, with 10 bases spanning the gap. The CDR3 extends over 14 amino acids. The CDR3 here is CSVPGPSGANVLTF. CDR3 DNA sequence: TGCAGCGTCCCGGGCCCGTCTGGGGCCAACGTCCTGACTTTC.

In this sample, this clone turned up a few times. The gene calls are TRBV18 and TRBJ1-5, with no clear D. The CDR3 runs 13 residues. With 4 bases removed from V and 1 base from J, the gap between germline ends came to 5 bases. Per germline, CDR1 KGHSH and CDR2 LQKENI. CDR3 loop: CASSLDSNQPQHF. CDR3 DNA sequence: TGTGCCAGCTCACTGGACAGCAATCAGCCCCAGCATTTT.

This clone turned up a few times. This chain joins TRBV30 and TRBJ1-1; the match to TRBD1 covers 7 bases. Per the germline V gene, CDR1 is GTSNPN and CDR2 is SVGIG (reference sequence). The CDR3 sequence is 16 residues long. Trimming removed 0 bases from V and 5 bases from J; junction bases left unmatched: 12. The CDR3 protein is CAWSVLGGQSGTEAFF. In DNA form, the CDR3 reads TGTGCCTGGAGTGTACTGGGGGGACAGTCGGGGACTGAAGCTTTCTTT.

The V gene is TRBV25-1, the J gene TRBJ2-3, with 9 bases that match TRBD1. The CDR3 sequence is 15 residues long. Germline loops: CDR1 MGHDK, CDR2 SYGVNS. Unmatched junction bases numbered 10, after V lost 5 bases and J lost 7 bases. The CDR3 DNA follows: TGTGCCAGCAGTCCCCGGGACAGGGAGCCCAATACGCAGTATTTT. Translated, it gives CASSPRDREPNTQYF.

This chain connects TRBV7-6 to TRBJ1-1; D is ambiguous. Germline V gene data show CDR1 as SGHVS and CDR2 as FNYEAQ. V dropped 4 bases and J dropped 0 bases, with 6 bases sitting between them. The CDR3 has 13 amino acids. CDR3: CASSSYLNTEAFF. As DNA, the CDR3 is TGTGCCAGCAGCTCTTACTTGAACACTGAAGCTTTCTTT.

The V call is TRBV5-1, the J call TRBJ2-3; 9 bases line up with TRBD1. This CDR3 is 16 amino acids long. Trimming removed 2 bases from V and 2 bases from J; junction bases left unmatched: 6. Germline V gene sequence: CDR1 SGHRS, CDR2 YFSETQ. CDR3 in amino acids: CASSFNRGPNTDTQYF. CDR3 nucleotides: TGCGCCAGCAGCTTCAACAGGGGGCCTAACACAGATACGCAGTATTTT.

The chain has TRBV28 and TRBJ1-1, with TRBD1 matching 9 bases. V trimming: 2 bases; J trimming: 6 bases; junction bases outside the gene matches: 19. There are 19 residues in the CDR3. Looked up from germline, CDR1 is MDHEN and CDR2 is SYDVKM. The CDR3 sequence is CASSLVWTGVLGGRAEAFF. In DNA form, the CDR3 reads TGTGCCAGCAGTTTAGTCTGGACAGGGGTTCTAGGAGGTAGAGCTGAAGCTTTCTTT. The variable domain in full, with the rest retrieved from reference TRBV28 and TRBJ1-1, is DVKVTQSSRYLVKRTGEKVFLECVQDMDHENMFWYRQDPGLGLRLIYFSYDVKMKEKGDIPEGYSVSREKKERFSLILESASTNQTSMYLCASSLVWTGVLGGRAEAFFGQGTRLTVV.